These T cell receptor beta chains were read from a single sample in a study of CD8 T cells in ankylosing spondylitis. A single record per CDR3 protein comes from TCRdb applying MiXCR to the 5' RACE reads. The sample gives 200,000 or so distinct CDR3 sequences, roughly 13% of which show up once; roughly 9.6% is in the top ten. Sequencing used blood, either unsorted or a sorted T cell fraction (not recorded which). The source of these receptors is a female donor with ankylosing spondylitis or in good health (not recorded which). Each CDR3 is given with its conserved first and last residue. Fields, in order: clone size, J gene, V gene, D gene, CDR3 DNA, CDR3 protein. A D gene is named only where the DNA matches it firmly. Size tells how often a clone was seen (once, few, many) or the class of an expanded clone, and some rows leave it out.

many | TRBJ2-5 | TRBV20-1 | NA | TGCAGTGCTAGAGATCTCCGGGGAGAGACCCAGTACTTC | CSARDLRGETQYF
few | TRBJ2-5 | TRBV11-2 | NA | TGTGCCAGCAGCCTACAGGGGGGGAAAGAGACCCAGTACTTC | CASSLQGGKETQYF
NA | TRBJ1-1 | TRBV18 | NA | TGTGCCAGCTCACCACCACAGACTAGTTCTGAAGCTTTCTTT | CASSPPQTSSEAFF
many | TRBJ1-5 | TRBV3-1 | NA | TGTGCCAGCAGCCAAGACCTCCCTAGCAATCAGCCCCAGCATTTT | CASSQDLPSNQPQHF
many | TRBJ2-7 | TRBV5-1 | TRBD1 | TGCGCCAGCAGCAATACAGGGGGCAATTACGAGCAGTACTTC | CASSNTGGNYEQYF
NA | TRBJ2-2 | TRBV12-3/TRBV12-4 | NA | TGTGCCAGCAGTTTACAGTCGGCCGGGGAGCTGTTTTTT | CASSLQSAGELFF
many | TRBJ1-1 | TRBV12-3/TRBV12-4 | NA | TGTGCCAGCAGTTTCGTCAGGGGTGAGGCTTTCTTT | CASSFVRGEAFF
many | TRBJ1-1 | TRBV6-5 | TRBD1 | TGTGCCAGCAGTTACCCGGGACAGTCTCAGGAAGCTTTCTTT | CASSYPGQSQEAFF
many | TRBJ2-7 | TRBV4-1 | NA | TGCGCCAGCAGCCAAAGCGTGACAGTGGGCTACGAGCAGTACTTC | CASSQSVTVGYEQYF
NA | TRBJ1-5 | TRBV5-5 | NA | TGTGCCAGCAGCTCGCAGGGGATGGGGCAGCCCCAGCATTTT | CASSSQGMGQPQHF
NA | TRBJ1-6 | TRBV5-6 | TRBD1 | TGTGCCAGCAGGAGGACAGGGGGCGCCGATAATTCACCCCTCCACTTT | CASRRTGGADNSPLHF
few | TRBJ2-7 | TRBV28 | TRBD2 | TGTGCCAGCGGCCAGGGAGGGCGGGGAGAGCAGTACTTC | CASGQGGRGEQYF
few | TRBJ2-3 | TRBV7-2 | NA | TGTGCCAGCAGCTTGGGGCGAGACGCCACCCATACGCAGTATTTT | CASSLGRDATHTQYF
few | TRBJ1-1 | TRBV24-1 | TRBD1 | TGTGCCACCAGTGATTCTCGACGGACAGGGAACACTGAAGCTTTCTTT | CATSDSRRTGNTEAFF
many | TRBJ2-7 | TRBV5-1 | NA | TGCGCCAGCAGTGTGGCGGGAAGCTCCTACGAGCAGTACTTC | CASSVAGSSYEQYF
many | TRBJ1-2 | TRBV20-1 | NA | TGCAGTGCTAGAGCAGATTCTAACTATGGCTACACCTTC | CSARADSNYGYTF
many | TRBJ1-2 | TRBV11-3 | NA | TGTGCCAGCAGCCCGGGATCAGATAACTATGGCTACACCTTC | CASSPGSDNYGYTF
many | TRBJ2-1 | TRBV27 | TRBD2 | TGTGCCAGCAGTGAGCGGGAGCCAAACAATGAGCAGTTCTTC | CASSEREPNNEQFF
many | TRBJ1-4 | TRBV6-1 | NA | TGTGCCACCACCGAAATCAATGAAAAACTGTTTTTT | CATTEINEKLFF
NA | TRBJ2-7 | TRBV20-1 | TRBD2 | TGCAGTGCGGATACTAGCGGGAGGAGTGACGAGCAGTACTTC | CSADTSGRSDEQYF
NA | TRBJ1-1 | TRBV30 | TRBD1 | TGTGCCTGGTTGGACAGGGACACTGAAGCTTTCTTT | CAWLDRDTEAFF
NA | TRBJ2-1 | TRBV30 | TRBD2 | TGTGCCTGGAGCTTTGGACTAGCGGGAGTAGGTGAGCAGTTCTTC | CAWSFGLAGVGEQFF
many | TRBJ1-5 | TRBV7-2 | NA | TGTGCCAGCAGCTCGGGGACCTTTAGCAATCAGCCCCAGCATTTT | CASSSGTFSNQPQHF
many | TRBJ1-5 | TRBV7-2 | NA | TGTGCCAGCAGCTTAGTCGCAGGGGCGGATAATCAGCCCCAGCATTTT | CASSLVAGADNQPQHF
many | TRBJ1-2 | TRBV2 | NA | TGTGCCAGCAGTGTAGAAAAGGGGGGCTATGGCTACACCTTC | CASSVEKGGYGYTF
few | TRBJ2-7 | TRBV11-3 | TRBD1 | TGTGCCAGCAGCTTCCGACAGGGTAAAGACGAGCAGTACTTC | CASSFRQGKDEQYF
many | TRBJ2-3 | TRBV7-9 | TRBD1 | TGTGCCAGCAGCCTTGGGACAGACACAGATACGCAGTATTTT | CASSLGTDTDTQYF
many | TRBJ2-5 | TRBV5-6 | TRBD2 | TGTGCCAGCAGCTTTGGCCCTAGCGGGATCCTCCAAGAGACCCAGTACTTC | CASSFGPSGILQETQYF
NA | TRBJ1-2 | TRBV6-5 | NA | TGTGCCAGCAGTTACCCCGGCAGGTCTCTGTATGGCTACACCTTC | CASSYPGRSLYGYTF
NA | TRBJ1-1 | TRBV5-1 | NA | TGCGCCAGCAGCTCTGGACCGGGGACTGAAGCTTTCTTT | CASSSGPGTEAFF
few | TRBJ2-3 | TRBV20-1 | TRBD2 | TGCAGTGCCCTGACTAGCGAAACGACAGATACGCAGTATTTT | CSALTSETTDTQYF
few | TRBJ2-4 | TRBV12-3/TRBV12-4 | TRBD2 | TGTGCCAGCAGTCGGACTAGAAACATTCAGTACTTC | CASSRTRNIQYF
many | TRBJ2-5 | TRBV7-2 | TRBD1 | TGTGCCAGCGGGACAGGGAGAGAGACCCAGTACTTC | CASGTGRETQYF
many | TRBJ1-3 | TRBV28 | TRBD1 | TGTGCCAGCAGTGTCCGGGACAGGGTTGGAAACACCATATATTTT | CASSVRDRVGNTIYF
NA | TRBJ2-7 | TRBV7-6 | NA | TGTGCCAGCAGCTTAGGTCCTGTAGTCTACGAGCAGTACTTC | CASSLGPVVYEQYF
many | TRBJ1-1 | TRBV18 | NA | TGTGCCAGCTCACCCGCGGGGCACACTGAAGCTTTCTTT | CASSPAGHTEAFF
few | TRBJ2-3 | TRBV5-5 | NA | TGTGCCAGCAGCTTGGTCAGGGACACCTACACAGATACGCAGTATTTT | CASSLVRDTYTDTQYF
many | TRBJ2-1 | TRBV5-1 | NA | TGCGCCAGCAGCTTTGACTGGTCCAATGAGCAGTTCTTC | CASSFDWSNEQFF
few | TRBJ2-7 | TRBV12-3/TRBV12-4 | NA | TGTGCCAGCAGTTTAAGCGTCTCCTACGAGCAGTACTTC | CASSLSVSYEQYF
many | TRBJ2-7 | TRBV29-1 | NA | TGCAGCGTTTCCCACAACTACGAGCAGTACTTC | CSVSHNYEQYF
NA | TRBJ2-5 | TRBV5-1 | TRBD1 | TGCGCCTGCAGACAGGGTCAAGAGACCCAGTACTTC | CACRQGQETQYF
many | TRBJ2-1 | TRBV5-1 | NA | TGCGCCAGCAGCTTGGGCGGGACCGGGGTCAATGAGCAGTTCTTC | CASSLGGTGVNEQFF
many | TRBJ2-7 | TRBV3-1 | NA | TGTGCCAGCAGCCAAGATTGGGACGAGCAGTACTTC | CASSQDWDEQYF
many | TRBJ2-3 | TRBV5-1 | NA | TGCGCCAGCAGCTTGGCTGCTTCGGATACGCAGTATTTT | CASSLAASDTQYF
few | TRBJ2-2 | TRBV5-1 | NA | TGCGCCAGCAGCCCACCCGGGACGTACACCGGGGAGCTGTTTTTT | CASSPPGTYTGELFF
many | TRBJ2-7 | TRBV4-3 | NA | TGCGCCAGCAGCCAAGATCGGAGTGCCTCCTACGAGCAGTACTTC | CASSQDRSASYEQYF
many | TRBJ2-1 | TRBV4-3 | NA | TGCGCCAGCAGCCAAGACAGCGCCTACAATGAGCAGTTCTTC | CASSQDSAYNEQFF
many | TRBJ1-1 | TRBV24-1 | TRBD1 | TGTGCCACCAGCCAGACAGGGAGCACTGAAGCTTTCTTT | CATSQTGSTEAFF
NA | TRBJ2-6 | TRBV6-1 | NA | TGTGCCAGCAGTGGACAGGCGAGCTCTGGGGCCAACGTCCTGACTTTC | CASSGQASSGANVLTF
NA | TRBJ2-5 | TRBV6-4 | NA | TGTGCCAGCAGTGAACTCGAGGGCGCGGAGACCCAGTACTTC | CASSELEGAETQYF